Given below is one T cell receptor beta chain in context. Compared with germline, one end of the junction differs, possibly owing to a read error. This sample was included in a study of molecular identifiers for immune sequencing clone quantification. Germline V lookup: CDR1 LGHNA, CDR2 YSLEER. The CDR3 extends over 18 amino acids. The bulk TCR libraries were made with methods described before and with listed TCR primers. TCRdb re-called the PCR reads with MiXCR, one entry per CDR3 protein. This table holds some 650,000 distinct CDR3 sequences, 15% to 20% found once. Sorting defined naive CD8 T cells as CD8+CD4-CCR7+CD45RA+.

This TCR was recovered from a human donor in good health. Some libraries in this study had Jurkat cell RNA spiked in. Sequenced: naive CD8+ T cells from blood, with Jurkat cell RNA spiked in. Described subset: FACS-sorted CD8+CD4-CCR7+CD45RA+ naive T cells. The V call is TRBV4-3, the J call TRBJ1-5; tentative D call: TRBD1 (5 bases). The CDR3, as DNA: TGCGCCGGCAGCCAAGATTTTGGGGTTAGGGGCCCCAATCAGCCCCAGCATTTT. It yields the protein CAGSQDFGVRGPNQPQHF.